These 24 T cell receptor beta chains originate from one sample sequenced in a study of beta chain features in type 1 diabetes (dated by TCRdb to the late 2010s). Libraries came from the immunoSEQ multiplex PCR assay. The High Capacity cDNA Reverse Transcription Kit was used to reverse transcribe all of the isolated RNA, meaning that expressed TCRB transcripts were what got sequenced. Not all clones reach the TCRdb copy of this immuneACCESS table, which keeps in-frame sequences only. Checked studies attribute under half of the gap to unresolved V genes and leave the rest unexplained. This sample has hundreds of thousands of clones in its table, and around 15% of those were observed once. Of the sample, under 0.095% falls within the top ten clones. The material sequenced was naive CD4+ T cells from blood. This sample's cell subset or site label indicates: true naive CD4+ T cells. The receptors stem from a man between 18 and 35 years old in good health.

The rearrangement links TRBV29-1 to TRBJ2-3; 7 nucleotides match TRBD1. The CDR3 is 16 amino acids. V gave up 3 bases and J gave up 0 bases; unmatched junction bases: 9. Germline-derived CDR1 and CDR2 are SQVTM and ANQGSEA. CDR3 amino acids: CSVDGARDSSTDTQYF. The DNA for the CDR3 is TGCAGCGTTGATGGGGCCCGGGACAGCAGCACAGATACGCAGTATTTT.

The rearrangement joins TRBV12-2 to TRBJ2-3. TRBV12-2 is marked as a pseudogene. CDR3 length: 12 amino acids. The CDR3 spells CASRFWADTQYF. The CDR3 nucleotides read TGTGCAAGTCGCTTTTGGGCAGATACGCAGTATTTT.

This sequence joins TRBV7-2 and TRBJ1-5; 8 nucleotides line up with TRBD1. The germline V gene has CDR1 SGHTA and CDR2 FQGNSA. This CDR3 is built from 16 residues. The V segment lost 5 bases and the J segment 1 base; nucleotides outside the gene matches: 7. Here the CDR3 reads CASSPDRGESNQPQHF. For the CDR3, the DNA is TGTGCCAGCAGCCCCGACAGGGGCGAAAGCAATCAGCCCCAGCATTTT.

In this sample, this clone turned up a few times. The identical CDR3 is also encoded by other nucleotide sequences in the sample. J is TRBJ2-7 and V is TRBV20-1; 8 bases are shared with TRBD1. From germline, CDR1 is DFQATT and CDR2 SNEGSKA (reference sequence). The CDR3 is 11 amino acids. J gave up 3 bases and V 5 bases, and 0 bases lay outside the gene matches. The CDR3 here is CSAGQGYEQYF. The DNA of the CDR3 is TGCAGTGCTGGACAGGGCTACGAGCAGTACTTC.

V gene TRBV5-4 combines with J gene TRBJ2-3; 10 bases agree with TRBD1. Unmatched junction bases numbered 8, after V lost 6 bases and J lost 1 base. CDR1 and CDR2 from the germline V gene are SGHNT and YYREEE (reference sequence). This CDR3 contains 16 residues. DNA of the CDR3: TGTGCCAGCACCCCGGGGGGGACAGGGGGCACAGATACGCAGTATTTT. This encodes CASTPGGTGGTDTQYF.

This clone occurred many times. The rearrangement joins TRBV7-2 to TRBJ2-3, with a tentative D call TRBD2 (6 bases). The CDR3 loop spans 11 amino acids. Between the trimmed V and J ends, which lost 4 bases and 10 bases, there was a span of 9 bases. The germline V gene encodes CDR1 SGHTA and CDR2 FQGNSA. The CDR3 here is CASSSGVAQYF. The DNA of the CDR3 is TGTGCCAGCAGCTCGGGGGTTGCGCAGTATTTT.

The chain combines TRBV25-1 with TRBJ2-5; D not certain. The DNA end lines up better with TRBJ2-7; the J call may be wrong. CDR3 length: 15 residues. CDR1 is MGHDK, CDR2 SYGVNS, per germline. For the CDR3, the DNA is TGTGCCAGCAGCGGGCCACGAACGACTTCCTACGAGCAGTACTTC. Residues: CASSGPRTTSYEQYF.

The table lists this clone with a few counts. The genes are TRBV5-1 and TRBJ2-6, with 7 bases that match TRBD1. Losses at the gene ends were 4 bases for V and 2 bases for J; bases not matched to a gene: 6. From germline, CDR1 is SGHRS and CDR2 YFSETQ. The CDR3 extends over 16 amino acids. DNA of the CDR3: TGCGCCAGCAGCCTACCGACAGGGACTGGGGCCAACGTCCTGACTTTC. Translation gives CASSLPTGTGANVLTF.

Comments on this clone: Other DNA sequences in the sample encode the same CDR3. The gene calls are TRBV5-1 and TRBJ1-1; 7 bases align to TRBD1. Looked up from germline, CDR1 is SGHRS and CDR2 is YFSETQ. The V segment lost 0 bases and the J segment 1 base; nucleotides outside the gene matches: 0. The CDR3 is made up of 14 amino acids. The CDR3 region has the DNA TGCGCCAGCAGCTTGGGGACAGGGAACACTGAAGCTTTCTTT. Translating it yields CASSLGTGNTEAFF.

The table lists this clone with a few counts. The rearrangement uses TRBV5-1 and TRBJ2-1, with D perhaps being TRBD1 or TRBD2 (5 bases each). V was pared by 7 bases and J by 7 bases, with 9 bases between. The germline CDR1 and CDR2 sequences are SGHRS and YFSETQ. The CDR3 covers 11 residues. CDR3 sequence (DNA): TGCGCCAGCCGCGAGGGGAATGAGCAGTTCTTC. It codes for CASREGNEQFF.

The gene calls are TRBV2 and TRBJ1-2; D not resolved. In germline, CDR1 is SNHLY, CDR2 FYNNEI. This CDR3 comprises 14 residues. V shed 2 bases and J shed 4 bases, with 11 bases lying between them. The CDR3, as DNA: TGTGCCAGCAGTGAACCCCAGCTGGGCTATGGCTACACCTTC. It specifies CASSEPQLGYGYTF.

This clone was counted a few times. The V gene is TRBV30, the J gene TRBJ2-1, with TRBD2 matching over 13 bases. Germline V gene sequence: CDR1 GTSNPN, CDR2 SVGIG (reference sequence). This CDR3 is built from 18 residues. Trimming removed 4 bases from V and 0 bases from J; junction bases left unmatched: 9. CDR3 sequence: CAWTPGLAGKSSYNEQFF. The CDR3 nucleotides are TGTGCCTGGACCCCGGGACTAGCGGGGAAAAGCTCCTACAATGAGCAGTTCTTC.

The rearrangement uses TRBV7-3 and TRBJ1-1; 7 nucleotides line up with TRBD1. V shed 5 bases, J shed 1 base, and the junction held 4 bases outside the gene matches. Germline V lookup: CDR1 SGHTA, CDR2 FQGTGA. The CDR3 length is 14 residues. The chain's CDR3 is CASSTGTENTEAFF. DNA of the CDR3: TGTGCCAGCAGCACCGGGACAGAGAACACTGAAGCTTTCTTT.

J is TRBJ2-7 and V is TRBV4-2; 12 positions match TRBD2. Germline assignment: CDR1 LGHNA and CDR2 YNFKEQ. The trim removed 4 bases at V and 2 bases at J, leaving 3 bases unmatched. This CDR3 is built from 15 residues. The CDR3 nucleotides read TGTGCCAGCAGCCGCGGACTAGCGGGGACCTACGAGCAGTACTTC. This codes for CASSRGLAGTYEQYF.

V gene TRBV9 combines with J gene TRBJ2-3; D unresolved. Germline loops: CDR1 SGDLS, CDR2 YYNGEE. The CDR3 length is 14 residues. V lost 3 bases to trimming and J lost 8 bases, with 16 bases between them. In DNA form, the CDR3 reads TGTGCCAGCAGCGGTATTTCACTGCTCGCTACGCAGTATTTT. Protein product: CASSGISLLATQYF.

V usage is TRBV15 and J usage is TRBJ2-3; D is perhaps TRBD1 (6 bases). The CDR3 length is 17 residues. In germline, CDR1 is LNHNV, CDR2 YYDKDF (reference sequence). V lost 1 base, J lost 0 bases, and 14 bases lay in between. The CDR3 loop is CATSRVRGGFSTDTQYF. The CDR3 DNA sequence: TGTGCCACCAGCAGAGTCCGTGGGGGCTTCAGCACAGATACGCAGTATTTT.

This clone was detected only a few times. The gene calls are TRBV7-8 and TRBJ1-1; no definite D call. CDR1 and CDR2 from the germline V gene are SGHVS and FQNEAQ. The CDR3 has 13 amino acids. Deletions cut 2 bases from V and 5 bases from J, with 9 bases between. In DNA form, the CDR3 reads TGTGCCAGCAGCTTAACATGGTGGACTGAAGCTTTCTTT. This sequence encodes CASSLTWWTEAFF.

V is TRBV9 and J is TRBJ2-6; 9 bases are a match to TRBD1. The CDR3 is 17 amino acids. Germline V gene data show CDR1 as SGDLS and CDR2 as YYNGEE. The V gene end was trimmed by 4 bases and the J gene end by 1 base; junction bases not matched to a gene: 6. The CDR3 reads CASSFSTGGSGANVLTF. The CDR3 nucleotides are TGTGCCAGCAGCTTTTCGACAGGGGGTTCTGGGGCCAACGTCCTGACTTTC.

There are a few counts of this clone. The chain employs TRBV28 and TRBJ2-3; D remains unclear. In germline, CDR1 is MDHEN, CDR2 SYDVKM. The CDR3 spans 11 residues. Trimming removed 7 bases from V and 14 bases from J, with 16 bases in between. The CDR3: CASTNFYTAYF. In DNA form, the CDR3 reads TGTGCCAGCACCAACTTCTATACGGCGTATTTT.

This clone has more than one count but fewer than ten. This chain links TRBV20-1 with TRBJ1-1; no clear D. Trimming shortened V by 3 bases and J by 10 bases, and 6 bases separated the two germline ends. This CDR3 spans 9 amino acids. Germline loops: CDR1 DFQATT, CDR2 SNEGSKA (reference sequence). The CDR3, as DNA: TGCAGTGCTAGCGAAGGAGCTTTCTTT. The encoded protein is CSASEGAFF.

The J gene is TRBJ1-1, the V gene TRBV2; TRBD1 matches 7 bases. The J segment lost 4 bases and the V segment lost 6 bases, leaving 8 bases of the junction unmatched. This CDR3 is 14 amino acids long. Germline-derived CDR1 and CDR2 are SNHLY and FYNNEI. The CDR3 region has the DNA TGTGCCAGCAGCGCTGACAGGGCGTTCACTGAAGCTTTCTTT. It yields the protein CASSADRAFTEAFF.

The V call is TRBV29-1, the J call TRBJ2-3, with D uncertain. The germline V gene encodes CDR1 SQVTM and CDR2 ANQGSEA. CDR3 size: 12 residues. The V end lost 4 bases, the J end lost 1 base, and 6 bases lay between the germline ends. The CDR3 DNA reads TGCAGCGTTGGTGCAGGCACAGATACGCAGTATTTT. Translated, it gives CSVGAGTDTQYF.

A few counts support this clone. This rearrangement joins TRBV9 to TRBJ2-2; tentatively, D is TRBD2 (6 bases). Per the germline V gene, CDR1 is SGDLS and CDR2 is YYNGEE. V dropped 1 base and J dropped 7 bases, with 14 bases sitting between them. The length of the CDR3 is 15 residues. Here the CDR3 DNA reads TGTGCCAGCAGCGTACTAGCGATCTCGGGCGGGGAGCTGTTTTTT. Its translation: CASSVLAISGGELFF.

In this sample, this clone turned up a few times. The V call is TRBV10-3, the J call TRBJ1-4, with D uncertain. CDR3 length: 14 amino acids. V gave up 3 bases and J gave up 8 bases, with 13 bases separating them. Germline CDR1 reads ENHRY; CDR2 reads SYGVKD. The CDR3 DNA is TGTGCCATCAGTGACGGGAGTTTCAGCGAAAAACTGTTTTTT. It specifies CAISDGSFSEKLFF.